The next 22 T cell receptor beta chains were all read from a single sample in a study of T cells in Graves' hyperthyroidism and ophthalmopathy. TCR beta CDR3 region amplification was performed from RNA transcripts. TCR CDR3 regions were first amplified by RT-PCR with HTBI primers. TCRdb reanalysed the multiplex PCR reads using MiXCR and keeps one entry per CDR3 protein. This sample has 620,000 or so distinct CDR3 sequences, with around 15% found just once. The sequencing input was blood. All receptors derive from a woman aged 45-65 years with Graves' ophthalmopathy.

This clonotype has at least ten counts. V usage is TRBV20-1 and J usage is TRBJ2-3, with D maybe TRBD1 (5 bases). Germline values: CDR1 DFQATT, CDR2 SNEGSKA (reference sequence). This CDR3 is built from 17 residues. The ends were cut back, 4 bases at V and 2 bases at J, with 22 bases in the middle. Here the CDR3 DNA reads TGCAGTGCTAATTCGAGGTGGTTAGGGGCGAACACAGATACGCAGTATTTT. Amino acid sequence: CSANSRWLGANTDTQYF.

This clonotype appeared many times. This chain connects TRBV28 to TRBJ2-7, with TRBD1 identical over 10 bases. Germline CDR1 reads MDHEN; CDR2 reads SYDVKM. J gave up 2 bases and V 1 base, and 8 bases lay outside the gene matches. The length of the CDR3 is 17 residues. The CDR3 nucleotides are TGTGCCAGCAGTTTATTCATCGGGACAGGGGTCACCTACGAGCAGTACTTC. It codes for CASSLFIGTGVTYEQYF.

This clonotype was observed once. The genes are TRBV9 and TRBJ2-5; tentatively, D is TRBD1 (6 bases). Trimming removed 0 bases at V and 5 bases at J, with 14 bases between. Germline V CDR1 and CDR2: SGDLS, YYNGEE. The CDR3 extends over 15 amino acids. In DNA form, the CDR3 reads TGTGCCAGCAGCGTAGCAACAGGGATGTTGGAGACCCAGTACTTC. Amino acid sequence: CASSVATGMLETQYF.

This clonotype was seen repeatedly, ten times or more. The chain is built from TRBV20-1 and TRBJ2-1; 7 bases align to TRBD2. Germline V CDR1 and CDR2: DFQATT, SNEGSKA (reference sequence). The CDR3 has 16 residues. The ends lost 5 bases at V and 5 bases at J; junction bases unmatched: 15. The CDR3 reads CSAPKKPGLNNNEQFF. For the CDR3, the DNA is TGCAGTGCTCCTAAGAAGCCGGGACTAAACAACAATGAGCAGTTCTTC.

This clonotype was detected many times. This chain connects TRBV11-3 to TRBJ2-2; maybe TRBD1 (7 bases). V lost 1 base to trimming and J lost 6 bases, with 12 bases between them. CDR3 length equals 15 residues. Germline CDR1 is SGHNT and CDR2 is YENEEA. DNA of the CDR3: TGTGCCAGCAGCTTAGTCGGCGGGACAGCCGGGGAGCTGTTTTTT. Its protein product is CASSLVGGTAGELFF. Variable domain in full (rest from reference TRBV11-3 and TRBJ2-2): EAGVVQSPRYKIIEKKQPVAFWCNPISGHNTLYWYLQNLGQGPELLIRYENEEAVDDSQLPKDRFSAERLKGVDSTLKIQPAELGDSAVYLCASSLVGGTAGELFFGEGSRLTVL.

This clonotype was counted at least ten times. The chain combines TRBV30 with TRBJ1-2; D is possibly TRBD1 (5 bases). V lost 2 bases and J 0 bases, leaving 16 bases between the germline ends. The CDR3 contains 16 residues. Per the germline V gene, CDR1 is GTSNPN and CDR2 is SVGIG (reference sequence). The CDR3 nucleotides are TGTGCCTGGAGTAAAGCGGGACCGCCTACTAACTATGGCTACACCTTC. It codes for CAWSKAGPPTNYGYTF.

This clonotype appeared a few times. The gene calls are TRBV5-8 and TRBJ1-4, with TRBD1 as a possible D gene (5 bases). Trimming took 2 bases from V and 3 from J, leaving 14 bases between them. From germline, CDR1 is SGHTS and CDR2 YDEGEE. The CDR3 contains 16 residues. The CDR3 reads CASSLNAGQANEKLFF. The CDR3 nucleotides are TGTGCCAGCAGCTTAAACGCAGGGCAGGCTAATGAAAAACTGTTTTTT.

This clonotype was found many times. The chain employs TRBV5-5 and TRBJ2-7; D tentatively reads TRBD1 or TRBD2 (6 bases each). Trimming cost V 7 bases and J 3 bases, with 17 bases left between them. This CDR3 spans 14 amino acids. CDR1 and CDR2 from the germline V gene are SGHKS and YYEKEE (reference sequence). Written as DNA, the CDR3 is TGTGCCAGCTTTCAAGGGGGGACAAGCTACGAGCAGTACTTC. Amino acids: CASFQGGTSYEQYF.

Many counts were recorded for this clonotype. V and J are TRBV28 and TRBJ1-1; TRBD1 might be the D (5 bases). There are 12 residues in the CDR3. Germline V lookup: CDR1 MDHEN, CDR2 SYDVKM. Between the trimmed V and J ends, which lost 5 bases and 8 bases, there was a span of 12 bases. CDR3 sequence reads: CASSPDIGEAFF. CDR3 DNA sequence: TGTGCCAGCAGTCCGGACATAGGGGAAGCTTTCTTT.

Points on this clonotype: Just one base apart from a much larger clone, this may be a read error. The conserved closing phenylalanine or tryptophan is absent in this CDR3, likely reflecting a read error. As DNA, the CDR3 is TGCGCCAGCAGCCCCAATGGCGATCGCTACAATGAGCAGTTCCTC. It yields the protein CASSPNGDRYNEQFL. This chain uses TRBV5-1 with TRBJ2-1; D is unclear. This CDR3 spans 15 amino acids. The V gene's germline CDR1 is SGHRS and CDR2 YFSETQ. Trimming took 4 bases from V and 3 from J, leaving 14 bases between them.

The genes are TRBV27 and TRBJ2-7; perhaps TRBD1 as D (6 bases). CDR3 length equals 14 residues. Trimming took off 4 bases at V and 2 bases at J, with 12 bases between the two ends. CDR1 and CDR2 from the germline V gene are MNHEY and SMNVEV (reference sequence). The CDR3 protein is CASSYDRKTYEQYF. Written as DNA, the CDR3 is TGTGCCAGCAGTTACGACAGGAAAACCTACGAGCAGTACTTC.

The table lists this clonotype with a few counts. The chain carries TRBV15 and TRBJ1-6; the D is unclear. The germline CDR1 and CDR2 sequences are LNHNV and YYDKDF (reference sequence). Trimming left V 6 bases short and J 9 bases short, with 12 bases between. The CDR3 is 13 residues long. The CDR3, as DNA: TGTGCCACCAGAGAGGGAGTGGGTTCACCCCTCCACTTT. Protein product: CATREGVGSPLHF.

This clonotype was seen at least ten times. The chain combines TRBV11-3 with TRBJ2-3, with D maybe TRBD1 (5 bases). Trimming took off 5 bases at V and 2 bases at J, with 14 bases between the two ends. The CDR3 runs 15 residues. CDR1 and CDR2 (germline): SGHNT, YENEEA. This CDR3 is CASSRRGNPTDTQYF. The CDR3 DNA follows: TGTGCCAGCAGCCGTAGGGGTAACCCCACAGATACGCAGTATTTT.

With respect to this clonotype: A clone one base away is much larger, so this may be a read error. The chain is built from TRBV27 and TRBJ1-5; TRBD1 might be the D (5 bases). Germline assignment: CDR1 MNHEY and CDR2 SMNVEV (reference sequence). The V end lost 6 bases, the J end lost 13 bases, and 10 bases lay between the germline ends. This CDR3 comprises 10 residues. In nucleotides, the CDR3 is TGTGCCAGCAGCCCAGGGATTCAGCATTTT. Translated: CASSPGIQHF.

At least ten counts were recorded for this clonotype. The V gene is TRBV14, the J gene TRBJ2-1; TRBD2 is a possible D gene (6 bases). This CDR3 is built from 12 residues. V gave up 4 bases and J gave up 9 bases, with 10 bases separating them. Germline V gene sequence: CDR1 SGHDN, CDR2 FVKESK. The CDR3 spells CASSPDYLEQFF. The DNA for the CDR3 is TGTGCCAGCAGCCCGGACTATCTTGAGCAGTTCTTC.

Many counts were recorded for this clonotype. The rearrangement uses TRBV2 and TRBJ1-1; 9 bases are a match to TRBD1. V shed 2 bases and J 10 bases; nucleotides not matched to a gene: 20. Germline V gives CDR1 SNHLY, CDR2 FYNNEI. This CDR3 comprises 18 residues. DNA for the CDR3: TGTGCCAGCAGTGAAAGCCGCACAGGGGGCGTGATGACCCCTCGAGCTTTCTTT. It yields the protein CASSESRTGGVMTPRAFF.

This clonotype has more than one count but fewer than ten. CDR3 region: CASSSPRAYEQYF. The CDR3, as DNA: TGTGCCAGTAGCTCCCCCAGGGCCTACGAGCAGTACTTC. The chain employs TRBV19 and TRBJ2-7, with D possibly matching TRBD1 (5 bases). There are 13 residues in the CDR3. The germline gives CDR1 LNHDA, CDR2 SQIVND (reference sequence). V was shortened by 6 bases and J by 2 bases, with 11 bases between the two germline ends.

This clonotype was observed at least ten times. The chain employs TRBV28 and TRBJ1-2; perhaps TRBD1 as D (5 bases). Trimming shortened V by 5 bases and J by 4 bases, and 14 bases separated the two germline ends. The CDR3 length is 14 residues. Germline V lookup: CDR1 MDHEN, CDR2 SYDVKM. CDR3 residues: CASSRDGLFYGYTF. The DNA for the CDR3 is TGTGCCAGCAGTCGGGACGGGCTTTTCTATGGCTACACCTTC.

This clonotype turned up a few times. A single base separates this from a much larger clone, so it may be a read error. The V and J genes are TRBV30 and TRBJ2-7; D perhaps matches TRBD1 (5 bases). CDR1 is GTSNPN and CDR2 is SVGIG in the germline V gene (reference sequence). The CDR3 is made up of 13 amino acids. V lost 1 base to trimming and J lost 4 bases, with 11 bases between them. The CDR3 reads CAWSDRPPYEQYF. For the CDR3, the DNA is TGTGCCTGGAGTGACAGGCCTCCATACGAGCAGTACTTC.

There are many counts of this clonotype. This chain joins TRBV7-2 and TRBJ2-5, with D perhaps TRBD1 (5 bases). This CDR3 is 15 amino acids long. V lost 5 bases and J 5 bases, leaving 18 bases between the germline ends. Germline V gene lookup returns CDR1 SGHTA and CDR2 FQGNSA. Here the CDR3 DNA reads TGTGCCAGCAGCCCAACGCTAGGGGTCCGGGAGACCCAGTACTTC. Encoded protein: CASSPTLGVRETQYF. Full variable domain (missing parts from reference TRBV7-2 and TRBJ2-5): GAGVSQSPSNKVTEKGKDVELRCDPISGHTALYWYRQSLGQGLEFLIYFQGNSAPDKSGLPSDRFSAERTGGSVSTLTIQRTQQEDSAVYLCASSPTLGVRETQYFGPGTRLLVL.

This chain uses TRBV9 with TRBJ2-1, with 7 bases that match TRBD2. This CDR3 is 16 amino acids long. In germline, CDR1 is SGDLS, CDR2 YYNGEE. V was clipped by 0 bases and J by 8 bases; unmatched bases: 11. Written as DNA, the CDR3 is TGTGCCAGCAGCGTAGGGGAGGGAGGGTCTTCGGATGAGCAGTTCTTC. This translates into CASSVGEGGSSDEQFF.

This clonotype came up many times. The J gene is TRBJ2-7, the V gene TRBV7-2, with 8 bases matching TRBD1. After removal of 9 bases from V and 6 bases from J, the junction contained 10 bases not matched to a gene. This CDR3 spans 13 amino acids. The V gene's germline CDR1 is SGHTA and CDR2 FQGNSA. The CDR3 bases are TGTGCCAGTAAACAGGGGGAAGGGCGCGAGCAGTACTTC. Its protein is CASKQGEGREQYF.